This record looks at one T cell receptor beta chain sequence and its context. One entry per CDR3 protein results from TCRdb running MiXCR on the 5' RACE reads. The sample yields 55,000 to 70,000 distinct CDR3 sequences, about 28% seen once. V shed 1 base and J 3 bases; nucleotides not matched to a gene: 4. The CDR3 has 15 residues. Germline V gives CDR1 SGHTA, CDR2 FQGNSA. Sequencing was carried out using tumor-infiltrating memory CD4+ T cells sorted from the breast tumor. Subset of the sample: memory CD4+ T cells, CD4+CD45RO+CD25-. The V and J genes are TRBV7-2 and TRBJ2-3; 7 bases map to TRBD1. The receptor's source is a female donor with breast cancer. The CDR3 sequence: CASSLGQGGTDTQYF. In DNA, the CDR3 is TGTGCCAGCAGCTTAGGACAGGGCGGGACAGATACGCAGTATTTT.